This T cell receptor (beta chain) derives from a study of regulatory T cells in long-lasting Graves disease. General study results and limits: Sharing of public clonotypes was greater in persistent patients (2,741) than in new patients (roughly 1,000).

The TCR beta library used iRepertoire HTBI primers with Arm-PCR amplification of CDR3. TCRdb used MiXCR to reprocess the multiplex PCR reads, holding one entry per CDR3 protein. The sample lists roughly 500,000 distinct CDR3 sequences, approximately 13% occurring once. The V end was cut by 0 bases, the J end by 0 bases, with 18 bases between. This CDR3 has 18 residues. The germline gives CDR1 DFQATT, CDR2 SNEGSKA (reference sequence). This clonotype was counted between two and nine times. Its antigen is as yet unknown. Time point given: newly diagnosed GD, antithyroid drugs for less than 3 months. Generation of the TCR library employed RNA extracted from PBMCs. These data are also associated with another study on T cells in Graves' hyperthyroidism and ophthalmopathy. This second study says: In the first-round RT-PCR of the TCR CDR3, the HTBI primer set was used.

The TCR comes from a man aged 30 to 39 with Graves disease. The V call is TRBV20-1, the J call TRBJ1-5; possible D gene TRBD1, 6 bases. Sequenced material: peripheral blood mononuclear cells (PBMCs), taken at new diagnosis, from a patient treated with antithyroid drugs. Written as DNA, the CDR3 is TGCAGTGCTAGAGATCTGGAACAGGGAACTTATAGCAATCAGCCCCAGCATTTT. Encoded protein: CSARDLEQGTYSNQPQHF.